The rows below give T cell receptor beta chains drawn from one sample of a study of blood T cells in healthy people across ages. TCRdb processed the 5' RACE reads anew with MiXCR; each CDR3 protein has one entry. The top ten clones hold about 20% of a sample with hundreds of thousands of distinct CDR3 sequences, 58% of them seen once. Sequencing was carried out using blood. These receptors came from a man aged 30 to 45 in good health. Both conserved end residues are part of each CDR3. D genes are given only for firm matches. Size tells how often a clone was seen (once, few, many) or the class of an expanded clone, and some rows leave it out.

>TRBJ2-3|TRBD1|-|TRBV7-8
CASSFRQGASHTQYF
TGTGCCAGCAGCTTCCGTCAGGGGGCAAGCCATACGCAGTATTTT
>TRBJ1-5|-|-|TRBV12-3/TRBV12-4
CASSFVGDSNQPQHF
TGTGCCAGCAGTTTTGTTGGGGATAGCAATCAGCCCCAGCATTTT
>TRBJ2-1|-|-|TRBV15
CATSRGTPNEQFF
TGTGCCACCAGCAGGGGGACTCCCAATGAGCAGTTCTTC
>TRBJ2-1|-|-|TRBV5-6
CASSLSRFEQFF
TGTGCCAGCAGCCTTTCGCGTTTTGAGCAGTTCTTC
>TRBJ2-7|-|few|TRBV6-1
CASSGDKIYEQYF
TGTGCCAGCAGTGGGGACAAGATCTACGAGCAGTACTTC
>TRBJ1-2|TRBD1|-|TRBV28
CASLQRGQYHGYTF
TGTGCCAGCCTCCAGCGGGGACAGTACCATGGCTACACCTTC
>TRBJ2-3|TRBD2|-|TRBV20-1
CSANSAGADTQYF
TGCAGTGCTAACTCAGCGGGGGCAGATACGCAGTATTTT
>TRBJ2-5|TRBD1|-|TRBV4-3
CASSPTGTQETQYF
TGCGCCAGCAGCCCGACAGGGACCCAAGAGACCCAGTACTTC
>TRBJ2-3|-|few|TRBV4-2
CASAPETDTQYF
TGTGCCAGCGCACCTGAGACAGATACGCAGTATTTT
>TRBJ1-1|-|-|TRBV7-9
CASPGPGTKNTEAFF
TGTGCCAGCCCAGGCCCAGGGACCAAGAACACTGAAGCTTTCTTT
>TRBJ2-3|-|-|TRBV4-2
CASSTRAGAADTQYF
TGTGCCAGCTCTACAAGGGCCGGGGCGGCGGATACGCAGTATTTT
>TRBJ2-3|TRBD1|-|TRBV28
CASSLGDRGWADTQYF
TGTGCCAGCAGTTTAGGGGACAGGGGTTGGGCAGATACGCAGTATTTT
>TRBJ1-6|-|few|TRBV15
CATSRIPDNSPLHF
TGTGCCACCAGCAGAATTCCTGACAATTCACCCCTCCACTTT
>TRBJ2-7|TRBD2|few|TRBV20-1
CSARGGGTLYEQYF
TGCAGTGCTAGGGGCGGGGGGACCCTCTACGAGCAGTACTTC
>TRBJ2-3|TRBD2|-|TRBV6-2/TRBV6-3
CASRDPGLGTDTQYF
TGTGCCAGCAGGGATCCGGGACTAGGCACAGATACGCAGTATTTT
>TRBJ1-1|TRBD1|many|TRBV3-1
CATRDRVSANTEAFF
TGTGCCACCCGAGACAGGGTGTCCGCGAACACTGAAGCTTTCTTT
>TRBJ2-1|-|many|TRBV7-9
CASGAQGLYNEQFF
TGTGCCAGCGGTGCGCAAGGGCTCTACAATGAGCAGTTCTTC
>TRBJ2-5|-|once|TRBV5-1
CASSQGTRGLTEGTQYF
TGCGCCAGCAGCCAAGGGACGCGGGGCCTTACGGAGGGGACCCAGTACTTC
>TRBJ1-2|-|-|TRBV7-9
CASSLDSGGQIGGYTF
TGTGCCAGCAGCTTAGACTCCGGTGGACAGATCGGTGGCTACACCTTC
>TRBJ2-7|TRBD2|few|TRBV20-1
CSAKMGLDYEQYF
TGCAGTGCAAAAATGGGACTAGACTACGAGCAGTACTTC
>TRBJ2-5|TRBD2|few|TRBV7-2
CASSRLAGLQETQYF
TGTGCCAGCAGCCGATTAGCGGGGCTCCAAGAGACCCAGTACTTC
>TRBJ1-2|-|-|TRBV27
CASSLTGGPNYGYTF
TGTGCCAGCAGTTTGACTGGAGGTCCGAACTATGGCTACACCTTC
>TRBJ2-5|TRBD2|-|TRBV5-1
CASSLWGKPGLAEIETQYF
TGCGCCAGCAGCTTGTGGGGGAAACCGGGACTAGCGGAAATAGAGACCCAGTACTTC
>TRBJ2-7|-|few|TRBV27
CASSLAYRYLGDEQYF
TGTGCCAGCAGTTTGGCCTACAGGTACCTCGGCGACGAGCAGTACTTC
>TRBJ2-5|-|-|TRBV7-2
CASSLGTGASQETQYF
TGTGCCAGCAGCTTAGGGACCGGTGCAAGCCAAGAGACCCAGTACTTC
>TRBJ1-6|-|-|TRBV15
CATTGEGSPLHF
TGTGCCACCACCGGGGAGGGTTCACCCCTCCACTTT
>TRBJ2-7|-|-|TRBV4-2
CASSQEATVWEQYF
TGTGCCAGCAGCCAAGAGGCCACGGTTTGGGAGCAGTACTTC
>TRBJ2-3|-|few|TRBV20-1
CSPVRGTDTQYF
TGCAGTCCCGTGAGGGGCACAGATACGCAGTATTTT
>TRBJ2-5|-|few|TRBV18
CASSTEQETQYF
TGTGCCAGCTCAACAGAACAAGAGACCCAGTACTTC
>TRBJ2-3|-|few|TRBV10-3
CAISDDRHTQYF
TGTGCCATCAGTGATGATAGACATACGCAGTATTTT
>TRBJ2-5|TRBD2|-|TRBV29-1
CSVLTSGSGPNEQYF
TGCAGCGTTTTGACTAGCGGGAGTGGCCCAAATGAGCAATACTTC
>TRBJ2-3|TRBD1|few|TRBV7-2
CASSWTGTQYF
TGTGCCAGCAGCTGGACAGGAACGCAGTATTTT
>TRBJ1-2|-|-|TRBV6-5
CASVRPPWGYTF
TGTGCCAGCGTTAGGCCCCCGTGGGGCTACACCTTC
>TRBJ2-5|-|-|TRBV5-1
CASSLSAQEETQYF
TGCGCCAGCAGCTTGTCGGCCCAAGAAGAGACCCAGTACTTC
>TRBJ1-6|-|-|TRBV3-1
CASSQVDTRYNSPLHF
TGTGCCAGCAGCCAAGTGGACACCCGCTATAATTCACCCCTCCACTTT
>TRBJ1-1|-|few|TRBV7-2
CASSPRRMSRNTEAFF
TGTGCCAGCAGCCCACGAAGGATGAGCCGGAACACTGAAGCTTTCTTT
>TRBJ2-3|TRBD2|-|TRBV29-1
CSVTAGLGYADTQYF
TGCAGCGTAACAGCGGGATTGGGGTATGCAGATACGCAGTATTTT
>TRBJ2-1|-|-|TRBV20-1
CSAREPGAFNEQFF
TGCAGTGCTAGAGAACCGGGGGCCTTCAATGAGCAGTTCTTC
>TRBJ2-5|-|-|TRBV20-1
CSATAKETQYF
TGCAGTGCTACCGCTAAAGAGACCCAGTACTTC
>TRBJ2-6|TRBD1|-|TRBV6-5
CASSYSGTGGPGANVLTF
TGTGCCAGCAGTTACTCAGGGACAGGCGGTCCTGGGGCCAACGTCCTGACTTTC
>TRBJ2-3|-|-|TRBV20-1
CGARISGATDTQYF
TGCGGTGCTAGGATTTCAGGGGCAACAGATACGCAGTATTTT
>TRBJ1-2|TRBD1|-|TRBV27
CASSRQGSYYDYTF
TGTGCCAGCAGCCGACAGGGTTCGTACTATGACTACACCTTC
>TRBJ2-3|-|-|TRBV20-1
CSAAWETLGDTQYF
TGCAGTGCCGCATGGGAAACTTTAGGAGATACGCAGTATTTT
>TRBJ1-4|-|-|TRBV7-6
CASSYSSTTNEKLFF
TGTGCCAGCAGCTACTCGTCCACAACTAATGAAAAACTGTTTTTT
>TRBJ1-2|TRBD1|-|TRBV6-4
CASSDPGGFDGYTF
TGTGCCAGCAGTGACCCAGGGGGGTTTGACGGCTACACCTTC
>TRBJ2-5|TRBD2|few|TRBV20-1
CSARDFGRTSGDQETQYF
TGCAGTGCTAGAGATTTCGGGAGGACTAGCGGGGATCAAGAGACCCAGTACTTC
>TRBJ2-3|-|many|TRBV5-6
CASRQESTDTQYF
TGTGCCAGCAGACAGGAGAGCACAGATACGCAGTATTTT
>TRBJ1-2|TRBD1|-|TRBV20-1
CSARTPGQGLYGYTF
TGCAGTGCTCGAACTCCGGGACAGGGCCTCTATGGCTACACCTTC
>TRBJ1-1|-|-|TRBV12-3/TRBV12-4
CASSLMTVAEAFF
TGTGCCAGCAGTTTAATGACAGTCGCTGAAGCTTTCTTT
>TRBJ1-1|-|-|TRBV6-5
CASSPRRQSTEAFF
TGTGCCAGCAGTCCACGAAGACAGAGCACTGAAGCTTTCTTT
>TRBJ2-7|TRBD1|few|TRBV2
CASKQGASTLYEQYF
TGTGCCAGCAAACAGGGGGCTTCCACCCTCTACGAGCAGTACTTC
>TRBJ2-7|-|-|TRBV15
CATSRDRAATSSYNEQYF
TGTGCCACCAGCAGAGATCGGGCGGCCACTAGCTCCTACAATGAGCAGTACTTC
>TRBJ1-2|-|-|TRBV2
CASGQGPRAGYTF
TGTGCCAGCGGGCAGGGGCCCCGGGCTGGCTACACCTTC
>TRBJ2-7|TRBD1|-|TRBV20-1
CSVRTGTDRVEQYF
TGCAGTGTCCGAACCGGGACAGACAGGGTCGAGCAGTACTTC